This T cell receptor beta chain emerged from a study of T cells in Graves' hyperthyroidism and ophthalmopathy. General study results and limits: Patients with ophthalmopathy were separated from those with stable hyperthyroidism by a 13 V-J model. Ophthalmopathy, which appeared later, was predicted by the model a median about 6 months before onset.

Amplification of TCR beta CDR3 regions was performed using RNA transcripts as template. Primed by the HTBI set, a first-round RT-PCR was run on the TCR CDR3. From the multiplex PCR reads, TCRdb called clonotypes with MiXCR, one entry per CDR3 protein. Of roughly 300,000 distinct CDR3 sequences in the sample, 20% to 25% were seen once. This clonotype was observed many times. Its antigen is as yet unknown. Hyperthyroidism patients were newly diagnosed, had disease duration under 2 months, and were aged 18 to 65 years. The authors obtained PBMCs from 10 ml of fresh peripheral blood. What was sequenced was blood. The clonotype was recovered from a man aged 40-50 years with Graves' hyperthyroidism that later progressed to Graves' ophthalmopathy.

The CDR3 DNA is TGTGCCAGCTCCAAGGGACAGGCCGCCTACGAGCAGTACTTC. Residues: CASSKGQAAYEQYF. The chain joins TRBV18 to TRBJ2-7, with 8 nucleotides matching TRBD1. J lost 2 bases, V lost 6 bases, and 6 bases had no gene match. CDR1 is KGHSH and CDR2 is LQKENI in the germline V gene. CDR3 length: 14 amino acids.